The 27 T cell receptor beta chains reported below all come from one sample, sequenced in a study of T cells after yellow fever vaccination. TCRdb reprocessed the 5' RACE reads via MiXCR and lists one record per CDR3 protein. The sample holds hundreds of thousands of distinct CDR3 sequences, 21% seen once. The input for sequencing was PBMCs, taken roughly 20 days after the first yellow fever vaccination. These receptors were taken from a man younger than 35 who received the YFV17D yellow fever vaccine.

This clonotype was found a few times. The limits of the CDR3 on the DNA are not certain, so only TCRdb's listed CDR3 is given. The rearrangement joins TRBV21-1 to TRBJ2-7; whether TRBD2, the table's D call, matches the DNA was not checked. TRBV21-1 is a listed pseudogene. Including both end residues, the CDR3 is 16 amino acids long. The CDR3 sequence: CASSKVGGGSSYEQYF.

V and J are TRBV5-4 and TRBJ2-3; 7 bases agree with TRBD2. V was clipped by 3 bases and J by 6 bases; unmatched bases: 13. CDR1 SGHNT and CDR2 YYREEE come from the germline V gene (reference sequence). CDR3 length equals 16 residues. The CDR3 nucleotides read TGTGCCAGCAGCTCCGGGACTACCAGTCCAGGGGATACGCAGTATTTT. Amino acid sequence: CASSSGTTSPGDTQYF.

CDR3: CASRGGKTQYF. CDR3 sequence (DNA): TGTGCCAGCAGGGGGGGGAAGACCCAGTACTTC. The chain is built from TRBV7-2 and TRBJ2-5; 7 positions match TRBD2. V was clipped by 6 bases and J by 6 bases; unmatched bases: 1. Germline CDR1 is SGHTA and CDR2 is FQGNSA. CDR3 size: 11 residues.

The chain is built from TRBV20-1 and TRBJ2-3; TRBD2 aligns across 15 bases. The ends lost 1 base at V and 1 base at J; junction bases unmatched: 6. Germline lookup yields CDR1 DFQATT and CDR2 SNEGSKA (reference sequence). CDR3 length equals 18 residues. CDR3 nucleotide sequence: TGCAGTGCTAGAGGGACTAGCGGGGGGGCCCGGGGCACAGATACGCAGTATTTT. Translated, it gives CSARGTSGGARGTDTQYF.

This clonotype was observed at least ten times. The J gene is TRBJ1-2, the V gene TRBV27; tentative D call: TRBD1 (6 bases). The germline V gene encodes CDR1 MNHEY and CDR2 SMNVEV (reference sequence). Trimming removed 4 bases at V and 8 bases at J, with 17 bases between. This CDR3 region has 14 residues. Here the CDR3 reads CASSSQGIGQGYTF. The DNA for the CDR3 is TGTGCCAGCAGTTCCCAGGGGATAGGTCAGGGCTACACCTTC.

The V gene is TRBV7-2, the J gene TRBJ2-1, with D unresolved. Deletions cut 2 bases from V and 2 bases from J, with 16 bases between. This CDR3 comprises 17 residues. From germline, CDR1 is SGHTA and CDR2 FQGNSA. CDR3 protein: CASSLRRVFLTYNEQFF. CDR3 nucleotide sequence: TGTGCCAGCAGCTTACGGCGTGTGTTCCTAACCTACAATGAGCAGTTCTTC.

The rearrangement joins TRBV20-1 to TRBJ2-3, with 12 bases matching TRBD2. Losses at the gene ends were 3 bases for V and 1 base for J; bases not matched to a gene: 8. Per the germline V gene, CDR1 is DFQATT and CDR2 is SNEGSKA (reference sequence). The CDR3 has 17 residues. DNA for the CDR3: TGCAGTGCTAGGTCTAGCGGGGGGGCCGGTGGCACAGATACGCAGTATTTT. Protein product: CSARSSGGAGGTDTQYF.

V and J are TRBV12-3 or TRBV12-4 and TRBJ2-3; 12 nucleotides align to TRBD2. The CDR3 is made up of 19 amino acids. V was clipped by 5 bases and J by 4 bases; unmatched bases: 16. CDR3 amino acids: CASSQTPLAGGRRADTQYF. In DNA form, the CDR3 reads TGTGCCAGCAGTCAAACCCCACTAGCGGGGGGCAGGAGAGCAGATACGCAGTATTTT.

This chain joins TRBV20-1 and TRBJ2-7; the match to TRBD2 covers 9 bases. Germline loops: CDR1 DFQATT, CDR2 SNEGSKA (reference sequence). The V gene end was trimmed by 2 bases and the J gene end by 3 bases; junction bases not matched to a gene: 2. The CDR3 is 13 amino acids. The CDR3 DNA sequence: TGCAGTGCTAGACTAGCGGGATTCTACGAGCAGTACTTC. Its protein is CSARLAGFYEQYF.

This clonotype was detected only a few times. The CDR3 nucleotides are TGCGCCAGCAGCCGGACAGGGGATGGGTTGGGTGAGCAGTTCTTC. Translating gives CASSRTGDGLGEQFF. The chain joins TRBV5-1 to TRBJ2-1, with 9 positions matching TRBD1. The germline V gene encodes CDR1 SGHRS and CDR2 YFSETQ. This CDR3 has 15 residues. The trim removed 4 bases at V and 9 bases at J, leaving 11 bases unmatched.

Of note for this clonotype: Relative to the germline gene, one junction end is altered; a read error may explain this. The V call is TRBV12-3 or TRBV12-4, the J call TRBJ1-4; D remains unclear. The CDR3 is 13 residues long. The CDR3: CASRRGVNDKLFF. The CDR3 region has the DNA TGTGCCAGCAGACGCGGAGTTAATGATAAACTGTTTTTT.

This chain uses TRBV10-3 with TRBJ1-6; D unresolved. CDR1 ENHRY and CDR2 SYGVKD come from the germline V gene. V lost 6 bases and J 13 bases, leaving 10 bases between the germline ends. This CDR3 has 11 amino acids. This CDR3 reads CAIRGSGPLHF. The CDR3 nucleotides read TGTGCCATCAGGGGGTCCGGGCCCCTCCACTTT.

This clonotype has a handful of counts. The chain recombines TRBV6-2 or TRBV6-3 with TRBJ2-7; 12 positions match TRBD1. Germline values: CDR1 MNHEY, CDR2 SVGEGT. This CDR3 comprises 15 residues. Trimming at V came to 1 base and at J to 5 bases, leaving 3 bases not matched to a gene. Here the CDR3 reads CASSYWGTGGNEQYF. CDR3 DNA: TGTGCCAGCAGTTACTGGGGGACAGGGGGCAACGAGCAGTACTTC.

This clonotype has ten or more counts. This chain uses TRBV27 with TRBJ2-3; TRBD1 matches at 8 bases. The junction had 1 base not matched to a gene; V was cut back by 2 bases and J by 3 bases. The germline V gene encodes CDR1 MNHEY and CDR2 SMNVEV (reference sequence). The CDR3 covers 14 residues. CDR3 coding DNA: TGTGCCAGCAGTTTAAGGGACAGGACAGATACGCAGTATTTT. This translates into CASSLRDRTDTQYF.

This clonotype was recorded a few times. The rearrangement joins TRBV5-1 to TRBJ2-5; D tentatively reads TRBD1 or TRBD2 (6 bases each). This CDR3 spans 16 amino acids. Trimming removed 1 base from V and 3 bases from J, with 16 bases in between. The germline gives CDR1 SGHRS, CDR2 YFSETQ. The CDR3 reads CASSLIGGGQKETQYF. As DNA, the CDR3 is TGCGCCAGCAGCTTGATAGGGGGAGGTCAGAAAGAGACCCAGTACTTC. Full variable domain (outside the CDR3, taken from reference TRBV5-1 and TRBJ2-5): KAGVTQTPRYLIKTRGQQVTLSCSPISGHRSVSWYQQTPGQGLQFLFEYFSETQRNKGNFPGRFSGRQFSNSRSEMNVSTLELGDSALYLCASSLIGGGQKETQYFGPGTRLLVL.

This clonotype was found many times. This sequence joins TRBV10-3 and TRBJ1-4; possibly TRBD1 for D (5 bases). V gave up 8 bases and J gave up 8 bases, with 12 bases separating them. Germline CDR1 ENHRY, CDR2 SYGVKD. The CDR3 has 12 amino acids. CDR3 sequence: CAIGGTGEKLFF. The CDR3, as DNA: TGTGCCATCGGAGGGACTGGAGAAAAACTGTTTTTT.

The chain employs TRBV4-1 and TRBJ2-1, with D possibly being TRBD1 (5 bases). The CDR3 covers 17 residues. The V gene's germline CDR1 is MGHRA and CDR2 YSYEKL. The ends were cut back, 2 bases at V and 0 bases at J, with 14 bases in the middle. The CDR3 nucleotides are TGCGCCAGCAGCCAAAATTTGCAGGGCGGCTCCTACAATGAGCAGTTCTTC. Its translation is CASSQNLQGGSYNEQFF.

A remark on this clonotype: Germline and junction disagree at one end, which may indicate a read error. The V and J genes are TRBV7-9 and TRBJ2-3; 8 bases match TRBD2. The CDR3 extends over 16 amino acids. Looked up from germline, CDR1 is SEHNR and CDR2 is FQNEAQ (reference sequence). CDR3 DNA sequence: TGTGCCAGCAGCCTAGCCGGCGGGGGGCTCACAGATACGCAGTATTTT. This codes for CASSLAGGGLTDTQYF.

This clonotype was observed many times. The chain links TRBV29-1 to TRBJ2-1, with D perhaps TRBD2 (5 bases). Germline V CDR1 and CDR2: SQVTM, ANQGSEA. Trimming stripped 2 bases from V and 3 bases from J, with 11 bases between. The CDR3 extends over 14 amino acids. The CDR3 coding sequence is TGCAGCGTTGAAAGGGCTAGCAGCTACAATGAGCAGTTCTTC. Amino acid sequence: CSVERASSYNEQFF.

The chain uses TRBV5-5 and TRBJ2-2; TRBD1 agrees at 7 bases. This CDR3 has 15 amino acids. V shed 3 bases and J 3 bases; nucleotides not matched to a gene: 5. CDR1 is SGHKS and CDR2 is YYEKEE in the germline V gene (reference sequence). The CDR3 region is CASSYRGADTGELFF. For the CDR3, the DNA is TGTGCCAGCAGCTACAGGGGCGCCGACACCGGGGAGCTGTTTTTT.

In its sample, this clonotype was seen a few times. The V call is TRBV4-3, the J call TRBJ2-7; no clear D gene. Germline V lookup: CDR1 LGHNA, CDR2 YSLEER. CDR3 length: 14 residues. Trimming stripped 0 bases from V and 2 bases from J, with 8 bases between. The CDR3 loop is CASSQDSSAYEQYF. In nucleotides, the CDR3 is TGCGCCAGCAGCCAAGACTCATCGGCCTACGAGCAGTACTTC.

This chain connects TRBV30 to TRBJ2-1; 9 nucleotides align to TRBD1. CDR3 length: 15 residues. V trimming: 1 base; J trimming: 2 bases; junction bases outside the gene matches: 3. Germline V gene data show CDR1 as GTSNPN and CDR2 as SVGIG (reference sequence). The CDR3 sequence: CAWSAGTGTYNEQFF. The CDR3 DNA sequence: TGTGCCTGGAGTGCCGGGACAGGGACCTACAATGAGCAGTTCTTC.

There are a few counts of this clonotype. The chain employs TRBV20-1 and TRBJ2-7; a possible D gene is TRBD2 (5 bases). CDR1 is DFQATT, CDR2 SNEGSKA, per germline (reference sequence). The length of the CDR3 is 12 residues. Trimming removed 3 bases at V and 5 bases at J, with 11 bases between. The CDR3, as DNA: TGCAGTGCTAGGGGGTCCGGGAACGAGCAGTACTTC. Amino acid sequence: CSARGSGNEQYF.

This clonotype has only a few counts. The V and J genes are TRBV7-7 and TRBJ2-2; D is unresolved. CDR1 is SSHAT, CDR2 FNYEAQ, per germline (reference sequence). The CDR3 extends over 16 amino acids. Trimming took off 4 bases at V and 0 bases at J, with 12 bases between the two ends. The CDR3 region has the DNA TGTGCCAGCAGCTGGGTGAGCGCTACGAACACCGGGGAGCTGTTTTTT. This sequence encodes CASSWVSATNTGELFF.

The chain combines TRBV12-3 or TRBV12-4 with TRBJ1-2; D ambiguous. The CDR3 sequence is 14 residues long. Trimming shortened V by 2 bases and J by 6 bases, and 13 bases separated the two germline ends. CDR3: CASSLTWAQHGYTF. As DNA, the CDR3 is TGTGCCAGCAGTTTAACCTGGGCTCAACATGGCTACACCTTC.

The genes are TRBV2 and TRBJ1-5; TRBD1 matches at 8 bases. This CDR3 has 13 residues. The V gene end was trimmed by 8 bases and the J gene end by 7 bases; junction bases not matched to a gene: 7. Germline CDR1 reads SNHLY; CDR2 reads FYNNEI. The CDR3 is CASSRTGWQPQHF. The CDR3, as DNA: TGTGCCAGCTCTCGGACAGGGTGGCAGCCCCAGCATTTT.

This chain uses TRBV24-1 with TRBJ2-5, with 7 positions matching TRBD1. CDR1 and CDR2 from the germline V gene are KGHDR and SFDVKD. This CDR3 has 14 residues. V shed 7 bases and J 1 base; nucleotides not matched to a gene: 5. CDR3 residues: CATRSDRAQETQYF. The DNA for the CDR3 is TGTGCCACCAGAAGCGACAGGGCCCAAGAGACCCAGTACTTC.